This passage covers 10 T cell receptor beta chains from one sample sequenced in a study of shared clonotypes between healthy human individuals. CD45RO-negative cells were positively selected for CCR7, leaving out terminally differentiated effector memory CD45RA+ cells. Sequencing was performed with immunoSEQ multiplex PCR; in TCRdb, only in-frame clones are kept and a portion is missing. The sample includes some 2.1 million clones, 93% of them seen just once. Sample: naive CD8+ T cells from PBMCs. The receptors originated from a man between 18 and 29 years old in good health. Some clones in this sample may be carry-over from other donors' samples.

The chain is built from TRBV28 and TRBJ1-1; D unresolved. The germline V gene encodes CDR1 MDHEN and CDR2 SYDVKM. CDR3 length equals 14 residues. Deletions cut 2 bases from V and 0 bases from J, with 7 bases between. CDR3: CASSLIPLNTEAFF. The CDR3 nucleotides are TGTGCCAGCAGTTTAATCCCCCTGAACACTGAAGCTTTCTTT.

J is TRBJ2-7 and V is TRBV11-2; 7 bases are a match to TRBD1. The CDR3 has 15 residues. V gave up 1 base and J gave up 3 bases; unmatched junction bases: 6. The V gene's germline CDR1 is SGHAT and CDR2 FQNNGV. The CDR3 DNA reads as TGTGCCAGCAGCTTAGCACAGGGGCTTTACTACGAGCAGTACTTC. It is translated as CASSLAQGLYYEQYF.

The chain joins TRBV28 to TRBJ1-5; the D is unclear. V lost 7 bases and J lost 4, with 20 bases in between. The germline V gene encodes CDR1 MDHEN and CDR2 SYDVKM. This CDR3 region has 16 residues. In DNA, the CDR3 is TGTGCCAGCACTCAACCGTCACTCGGCGGGAATCAGCCCCAGCATTTT. This sequence encodes CASTQPSLGGNQPQHF.

This chain links TRBV10-3 with TRBJ2-5, with 14 bases that match TRBD2. The CDR3 runs 18 residues. From germline, CDR1 is ENHRY and CDR2 SYGVKD. V lost 5 bases to trimming and J lost 5 bases; unmatched junction nucleotides: 13. In DNA, the CDR3 is TGTGCCATCAGTCCTGTTTTGGGACTAGCGGGAGTTAGGGAGACCCAGTACTTC. This encodes CAISPVLGLAGVRETQYF.

J is TRBJ2-4 and V is TRBV5-1, with D tentatively TRBD1 (6 bases). Trimming pared 4 bases from V and 5 bases from J, leaving 10 bases between. This CDR3 region has 13 residues. Per germline, CDR1 SGHRS and CDR2 YFSETQ. The CDR3 DNA reads TGCGCCAGCAGCCTCCGGACAGAAAACATTCAGTACTTC. Translated, it gives CASSLRTENIQYF. Supplemented by reference TRBV5-1 and TRBJ2-4, the full variable domain reads KAGVTQTPRYLIKTRGQQVTLSCSPISGHRSVSWYQQTPGQGLQFLFEYFSETQRNKGNFPGRFSGRQFSNSRSEMNVSTLELGDSALYLCASSLRTENIQYFGAGTRLSVL.

As regards this clone: This same CDR3 is encoded by further DNA sequences in the sample. The chain is built from TRBV27 and TRBJ1-5; D unresolved. Germline V gives CDR1 MNHEY, CDR2 SMNVEV (reference sequence). V was trimmed by 6 bases and J by 0 bases, leaving 9 bases between them. The CDR3 runs to 14 residues. The CDR3 reads CASSLRDSNQPQHF. The CDR3 coding sequence is TGTGCCAGCAGCCTCAGAGATAGCAATCAGCCCCAGCATTTT.

The chain recombines TRBV2 with TRBJ2-7; perhaps TRBD1 as D (5 bases). Germline V gives CDR1 SNHLY, CDR2 FYNNEI. This CDR3 region has 13 residues. V lost 5 bases and J lost 3, with 11 bases in between. The CDR3 loop is CASSPQEGYEQYF. The CDR3 DNA reads as TGTGCCAGCAGTCCACAGGAAGGCTACGAGCAGTACTTC.

The chain recombines TRBV5-1 with TRBJ2-3, with 8 bases aligning to TRBD1. V shed 1 base and J 5 bases; nucleotides not matched to a gene: 6. The germline CDR1 and CDR2 sequences are SGHRS and YFSETQ. This CDR3 is built from 15 residues. DNA for the CDR3: TGCGCCAGCAGCTTGTTAACAGGGGGAAAAGATACGCAGTATTTT. Translated: CASSLLTGGKDTQYF.

The CDR3 region is CASSSDRESNYGYTF. The CDR3 coding sequence is TGTGCCAGCAGCTCCGATCGAGAATCTAACTATGGCTACACCTTC. The rearrangement links TRBV7-9 to TRBJ1-2; D is uncertain. Germline CDR1 SEHNR, CDR2 FQNEAQ (reference sequence). Between the trimmed V and J ends, which lost 4 bases and 0 bases, there was a span of 12 bases. The CDR3 spans 15 residues.

This chain links TRBV25-1 with TRBJ1-2; D not resolved. Trimming left V 11 bases short and J 6 bases short, with 4 bases between. The CDR3 totals 8 residues. The germline gives CDR1 MGHDK, CDR2 SYGVNS. CDR3 sequence (DNA): TGTGCCGCGGATGGCTACACCTTC. It translates to CAADGYTF.